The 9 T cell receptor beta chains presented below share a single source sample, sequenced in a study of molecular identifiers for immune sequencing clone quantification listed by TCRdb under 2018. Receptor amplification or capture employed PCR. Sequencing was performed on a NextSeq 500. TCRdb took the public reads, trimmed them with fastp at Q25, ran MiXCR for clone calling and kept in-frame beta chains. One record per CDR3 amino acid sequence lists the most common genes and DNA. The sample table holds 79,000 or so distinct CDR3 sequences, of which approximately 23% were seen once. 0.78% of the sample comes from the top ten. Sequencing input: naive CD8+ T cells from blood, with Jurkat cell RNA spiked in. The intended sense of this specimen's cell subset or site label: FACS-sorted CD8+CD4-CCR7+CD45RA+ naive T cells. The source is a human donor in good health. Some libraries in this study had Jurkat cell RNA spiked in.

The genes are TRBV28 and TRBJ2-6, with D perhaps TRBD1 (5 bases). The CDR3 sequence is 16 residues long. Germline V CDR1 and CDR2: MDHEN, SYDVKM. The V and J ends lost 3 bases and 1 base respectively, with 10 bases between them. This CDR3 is CASSFTAGSGANVLTF. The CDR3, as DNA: TGTGCCAGCAGTTTCACGGCAGGGTCTGGGGCCAACGTCCTGACTTTC.

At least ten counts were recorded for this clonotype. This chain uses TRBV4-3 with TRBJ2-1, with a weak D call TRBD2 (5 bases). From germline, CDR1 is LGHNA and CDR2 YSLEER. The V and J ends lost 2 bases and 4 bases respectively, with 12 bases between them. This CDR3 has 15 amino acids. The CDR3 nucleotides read TGCGCCAGCAGCCAAAGTGAGGGTCCGTACAATGAGCAGTTCTTC. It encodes CASSQSEGPYNEQFF.

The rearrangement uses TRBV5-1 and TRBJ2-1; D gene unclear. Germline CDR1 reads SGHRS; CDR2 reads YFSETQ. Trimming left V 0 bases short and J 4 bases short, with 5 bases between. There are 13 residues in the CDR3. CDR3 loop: CASSLADYNEQFF. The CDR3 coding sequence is TGCGCCAGCAGCTTGGCTGATTACAATGAGCAGTTCTTC.

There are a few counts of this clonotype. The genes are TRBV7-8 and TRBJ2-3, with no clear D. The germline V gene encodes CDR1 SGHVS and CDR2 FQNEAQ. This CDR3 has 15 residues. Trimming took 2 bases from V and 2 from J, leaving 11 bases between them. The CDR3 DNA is TGTGCCAGCAGCTTATCCTGGCCGGACACAGATACGCAGTATTTT. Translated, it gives CASSLSWPDTDTQYF. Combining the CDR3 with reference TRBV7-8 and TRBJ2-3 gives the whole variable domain GAGVSQSPRYKVAKRGQDVALRCDPISGHVSLFWYQQALGQGPEFLTYFQNEAQLDKSGLPSDRFFAERPEGSVSTLKIQRTQQEDSAVYLCASSLSWPDTDTQYFGPGTRLTVL.

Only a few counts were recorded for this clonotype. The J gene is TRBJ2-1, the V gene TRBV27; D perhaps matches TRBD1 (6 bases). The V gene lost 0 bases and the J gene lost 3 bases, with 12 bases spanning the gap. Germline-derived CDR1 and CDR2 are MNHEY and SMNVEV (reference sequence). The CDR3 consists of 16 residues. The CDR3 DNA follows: TGTGCCAGCAGTTTATCGCAGGGGAACTTCTACAATGAGCAGTTCTTC. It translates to CASSLSQGNFYNEQFF.

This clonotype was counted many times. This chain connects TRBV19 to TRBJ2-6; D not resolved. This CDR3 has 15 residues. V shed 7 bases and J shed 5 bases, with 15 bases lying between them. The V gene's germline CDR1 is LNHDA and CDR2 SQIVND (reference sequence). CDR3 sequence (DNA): TGTGCCAGTACGGCAAAGGGATACAGGGCCAACGTCCTGACTTTC. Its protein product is CASTAKGYRANVLTF. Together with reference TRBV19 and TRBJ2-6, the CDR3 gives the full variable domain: DGGITQSPKYLFRKEGQNVTLSCEQNLNHDAMYWYRQDPGQGLRLIYYSQIVNDFQKGDIAEGYSVSREKKESFPLTVTSAQKNPTAFYLCASTAKGYRANVLTFGAGSRLTVL.

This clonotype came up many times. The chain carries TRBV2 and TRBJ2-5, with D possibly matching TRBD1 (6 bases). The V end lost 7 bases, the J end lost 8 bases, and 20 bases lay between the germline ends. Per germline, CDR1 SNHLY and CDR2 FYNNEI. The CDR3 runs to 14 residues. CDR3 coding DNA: TGTGCCAGCATCGGACAGACGTCTTACGAAACCCAGTACTTC. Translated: CASIGQTSYETQYF.

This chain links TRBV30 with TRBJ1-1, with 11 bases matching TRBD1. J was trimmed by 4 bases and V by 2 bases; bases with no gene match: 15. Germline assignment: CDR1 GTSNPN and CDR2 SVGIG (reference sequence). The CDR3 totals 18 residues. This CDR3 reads CAWSTEPGQGAPSTEAFF. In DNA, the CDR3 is TGTGCCTGGAGTACGGAGCCCGGACAGGGGGCACCGAGCACTGAAGCTTTCTTT.

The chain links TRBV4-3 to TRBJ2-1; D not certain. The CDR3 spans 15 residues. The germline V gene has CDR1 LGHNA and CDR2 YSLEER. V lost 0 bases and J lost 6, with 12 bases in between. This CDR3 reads CASSQDGWIGNEQFF. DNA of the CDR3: TGCGCCAGCAGCCAAGACGGTTGGATCGGCAATGAGCAGTTCTTC.